This record looks at one T cell receptor beta chain sequence and its context. Trimming removed 6 bases from V and 0 bases from J; junction bases left unmatched: 6. CDR1 is MNHEY, CDR2 SVGAGI, per germline. There are 15 residues in the CDR3. These data come from a study of blood T cell repertoires in COVID-19. Study in general: Sample material is recorded as cDNA or gDNA derived from T cells, B-cell-depleted T cells, or PBMCs.

Followed longitudinally, the Seattle patients had been enrolled during active infection. Original processing methods: Researchers report that nucleated cell counts were estimated from reference gene primer amplification. Clones were read by immunoSEQ multiplex PCR, and TCRdb kept only the in-frame ones, dropping some. V and J calls and clone size are as listed in that table; D and trimming were resolved from the DNA. The repertoire holds 350,000 or so clones, with about 89% as singletons. The rearrangement uses TRBV6-5 and TRBJ2-7; 9 positions agree with TRBD1. The sample was peripheral blood. The sequence was collected from a woman in her 30s with COVID-19, enrolled during active disease. The CDR3 loop is CASRTDRGTSYEQYF. For the CDR3, the DNA is TGTGCCAGCAGGACCGACAGGGGGACCTCCTACGAGCAGTACTTC.